The 13 T cell receptor beta chains presented below share a single source sample, sequenced in a study of T cell changes during pregnancy in multiple sclerosis (dated by TCRdb to 2018 to 2020). The library was prepared using the immunoSEQ multiplex PCR assay. TCRdb's version of the immuneACCESS table is confined to in-frame rearrangements and falls short of the full clone set. An unresolved V gene accounts for under half of the shortfall where checked; the remainder is of unknown origin. The sample contains some 95,000 clones, roughly 92% of them found a single time. The ten largest clones add up to about 2.6% of the sample. This specimen was peripheral blood, taken in the first trimester of pregnancy. All receptors come from a female donor with multiple sclerosis, enrolled in a pregnancy study.

This clone has more than one count but fewer than ten. This chain links TRBV29-1 with TRBJ1-2, with D tentatively TRBD1 (5 bases). This CDR3 has 13 residues. Germline CDR1 and CDR2: SQVTM and ANQGSEA. V lost 4 bases and J lost 8, with 17 bases in between. The DNA for the CDR3 is TGCAGCGTTGCGGGACTCGCTTTCGGGGGCTACACCTTC. Its protein product is CSVAGLAFGGYTF.

This chain joins TRBV6-5 and TRBJ2-2; 9 positions match TRBD1. V dropped 7 bases and J dropped 4; count of bases not matched to a gene: 4. The CDR3 has 14 residues. The germline V gene encodes CDR1 MNHEY and CDR2 SVGAGI. The CDR3 here is CASTTGGGTGELFF. Here the CDR3 DNA reads TGTGCCAGCACCACAGGGGGCGGCACCGGGGAGCTGTTTTTT.

This chain links TRBV6-5 with TRBJ1-1, with a weak D call TRBD1 (6 bases). V lost 7 bases and J lost 3, with 15 bases in between. Germline V gene lookup returns CDR1 MNHEY and CDR2 SVGAGI. CDR3 length: 14 amino acids. Written as DNA, the CDR3 is TGTGCCAGCACCCTGGACAGATACCACACTGAAGCTTTCTTT. Translation gives CASTLDRYHTEAFF.

The chain recombines TRBV5-1 with TRBJ1-2; tentative D call: TRBD1 (5 bases). The CDR3 sequence is 14 residues long. Per germline, CDR1 SGHRS and CDR2 YFSETQ. Trimming removed 4 bases from V and 6 bases from J, with 16 bases in between. The CDR3 DNA reads TGCGCCAGCAGCGCCCAAACAGGATTCGATGGCTACACCTTC. Amino acids: CASSAQTGFDGYTF. The full variable domain, rest sourced from reference TRBV5-1 and TRBJ1-2, is KAGVTQTPRYLIKTRGQQVTLSCSPISGHRSVSWYQQTPGQGLQFLFEYFSETQRNKGNFPGRFSGRQFSNSRSEMNVSTLELGDSALYLCASSAQTGFDGYTFGSGTRLTVV.

The genes are TRBV5-1 and TRBJ2-3; D is uncertain. Germline CDR1 and CDR2: SGHRS and YFSETQ. The CDR3 sequence is 14 residues long. The V gene lost 3 bases and the J gene lost 2 bases, with 10 bases spanning the gap. The CDR3 bases are TGCGCCAGCAGCTGGCAGTCCTTCACAGATACGCAGTATTTT. Protein sequence: CASSWQSFTDTQYF.

This clone was picked up a small number of times. The chain combines TRBV30 with TRBJ1-1; D ambiguous. Trimming took 4 bases from V and 0 from J, leaving 3 bases between them. CDR3 length: 11 residues. CDR1 GTSNPN and CDR2 SVGIG come from the germline V gene (reference sequence). The CDR3 region has the DNA TGTGCCTGGAACATGAACACTGAAGCTTTCTTT. It codes for CAWNMNTEAFF.

This chain uses TRBV19 with TRBJ2-2, with D possibly matching TRBD1 (5 bases). The CDR3 is 16 residues long. Germline-derived CDR1 and CDR2 are LNHDA and SQIVND (reference sequence). V lost 3 bases and J lost 4, with 15 bases in between. This CDR3 is CASSIPSGASTGELFF. The DNA for the CDR3 is TGTGCCAGTAGTATCCCGTCTGGGGCCAGCACCGGGGAGCTGTTTTTT.

This sequence joins TRBV5-1 and TRBJ2-3, with D tentatively TRBD1 (5 bases). V was clipped by 3 bases and J by 6 bases, with 8 bases between them. The CDR3 runs 12 residues. CDR1 and CDR2 from the germline V gene are SGHRS and YFSETQ. As DNA, the CDR3 is TGCGCCAGCAGCTATTCAGGGGATACGCAGTATTTT. Protein sequence: CASSYSGDTQYF. Drawing the rest from reference TRBV5-1 and TRBJ2-3, the complete variable domain is KAGVTQTPRYLIKTRGQQVTLSCSPISGHRSVSWYQQTPGQGLQFLFEYFSETQRNKGNFPGRFSGRQFSNSRSEMNVSTLELGDSALYLCASSYSGDTQYFGPGTRLTVL.

The gene calls are TRBV29-1 and TRBJ2-7; possible D gene TRBD2, 5 bases. V shed 7 bases and J shed 3 bases, with 13 bases lying between them. This CDR3 region has 12 residues. Looked up from germline, CDR1 is SQVTM and CDR2 is ANQGSEA. In DNA form, the CDR3 reads TGCAGCGGGAGGACGGCCTACTACGAGCAGTACTTC. The encoded protein is CSGRTAYYEQYF.

Only a few counts were recorded for this clone. The chain carries TRBV28 and TRBJ2-1, with TRBD1 matching over 7 bases. V was clipped by 5 bases and J by 6 bases; unmatched bases: 10. The CDR3 is made up of 15 amino acids. Germline V lookup: CDR1 MDHEN, CDR2 SYDVKM. For the CDR3, the DNA is TGTGCCAGCAGTCCAGCCGGACAGGACCTCAATGAGCAGTTCTTC. Protein sequence: CASSPAGQDLNEQFF.

This rearrangement joins TRBV5-1 to TRBJ2-1, with a weak D call TRBD1 (5 bases). From germline, CDR1 is SGHRS and CDR2 YFSETQ. This CDR3 has 14 amino acids. V was clipped by 0 bases and J by 5 bases, with 9 bases between them. The CDR3: CASSLEAGNNEQFF. The CDR3 bases are TGCGCCAGCAGCTTGGAGGCAGGGAACAATGAGCAGTTCTTC.

The V and J genes are TRBV7-2 and TRBJ2-1; 12 bases agree with TRBD1. The CDR3 runs 16 residues. The junction had 2 bases not matched to a gene; V was cut back by 1 base and J by 4 bases. Germline loops: CDR1 SGHTA, CDR2 FQGNSA. The CDR3 region is CASSLGDRGRYNEQFF. CDR3 in DNA: TGTGCCAGCAGCTTAGGGGACAGGGGGCGATACAATGAGCAGTTCTTC.

The chain has TRBV2 and TRBJ1-2; 7 positions match TRBD1. This CDR3 contains 14 residues. CDR1 is SNHLY and CDR2 is FYNNEI in the germline V gene. Unmatched junction bases numbered 8, after V lost 6 bases and J lost 4 bases. The CDR3 DNA follows: TGTGCCAGCAGGAGAGGGGGCAGTAGCTATGGCTACACCTTC. The encoded protein is CASRRGGSSYGYTF.